The rows below give T cell receptor beta chains drawn from one sample of a study of blood T cell repertoires in COVID-19. Profiling relied on immunoSEQ multiplex PCR, and the TCRdb table lists in-frame clones only, not all of them. Of roughly 30,000 clones listed, about 85% were seen once; the top ten hold about a sixth. Sequencing used peripheral blood. These receptors were taken from a woman aged 60-70 years with acute or convalescent COVID-19. Both conserved end residues are trimmed from each CDR3.

TRBV28	TRBJ1-1	ASSYDRRRFF
TRBV2	TRBJ1-1	ASKEGSGGTEAF
TRBV5-4	TRBJ2-5	ASSLDRKETQY
TRBV3-1/TRBV3-2	TRBJ1-2	ASRGSGGQGRYGYT
TRBV6-4	TRBJ1-5	ASSDHRPRTVRNQPQH
TRBV27	TRBJ1-1	ASSPLQGYTEAF
TRBV19	TRBJ1-3	ASSTGVSGNTIY
TRBV6-5	TRBJ1-4	ASSMDRVIREKLF
TRBV5-1	TRBJ1-2	ASSLNPGQGDGYT
TRBV4-2	TRBJ1-2	ASSQDINGQGAYGYT
TRBV15	TRBJ1-2	ATSRPMTGGSNYGYT
TRBV28	TRBJ1-5	ASRRTRSNQPQH
TRBV2	TRBJ2-1	ASSMGLAGGEREQF
TRBV2	TRBJ1-2	ASSEDRGYGYT
TRBV14	TRBJ1-5	ASSQAGSNQPQH
TRBV30	TRBJ1-6	AWIQKGGDALH
TRBV7-3	TRBJ1-1	ASSLTGQGTEAF
TRBV3-1/TRBV3-2	TRBJ1-1	ASSQEDRVNTEAF